Detailed here is one T cell receptor beta chain. In the source study's methods: Reference gene primer amplification yielded estimated nucleated cell counts. Produced via immunoSEQ multiplex PCR; TCRdb's table is partial and in-frame only. The DNA gave D and trimming, while V, J and clone size come from that table. The sample lists about 130,000 clones; about 80% were seen once. The data originate from a study of blood T cell repertoires in COVID-19. The wider study: Acute and convalescent COVID-19 specimens originated in the United States, Italy and Spain. PBMCs, B-cell-depleted T cells, or T cells provided the cDNA or gDNA that made up the material.

This CDR3 is 13 amino acids long. CDR1 is MNHNY and CDR2 is SVGAGI in the germline V gene (reference sequence). V lost 4 bases, J lost 5 bases, and 11 bases lay in between. The chain combines TRBV6-6 with TRBJ1-1; perhaps TRBD1 as D (5 bases). Input material: peripheral blood. The clonotype was recovered from a man aged 35-49 years with active or convalescent COVID-19. Here the CDR3 reads CASSSGQFTEAFF. Here the CDR3 DNA reads TGTGCCAGCAGTTCCGGACAATTTACTGAAGCTTTCTTT.